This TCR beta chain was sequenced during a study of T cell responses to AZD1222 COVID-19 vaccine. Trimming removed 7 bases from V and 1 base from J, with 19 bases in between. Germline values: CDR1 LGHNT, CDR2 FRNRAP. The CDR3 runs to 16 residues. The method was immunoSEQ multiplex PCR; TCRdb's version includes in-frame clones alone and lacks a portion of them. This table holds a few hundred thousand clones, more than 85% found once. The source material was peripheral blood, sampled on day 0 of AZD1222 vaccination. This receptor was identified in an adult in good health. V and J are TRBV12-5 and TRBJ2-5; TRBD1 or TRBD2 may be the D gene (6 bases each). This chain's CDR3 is CASAHRRGGIQETQYF. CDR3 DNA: TGTGCTAGTGCCCACAGGCGAGGGGGGATCCAAGAGACCCAGTACTTC. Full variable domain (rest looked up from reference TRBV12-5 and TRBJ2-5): DARVTQTPRHKVTEMGQEVTMRCQPILGHNTVFWYRQTMMQGLELLAYFRNRAPLDDSGMPKDRFSAEMPDATLATLKIQPSEPRDSAVYFCASAHRRGGIQETQYFGPGTRLLVL.